This is a list of T cell receptor beta chains from one sample in a study of OX40 agonist ivuxolimab in advanced cancers. TCRdb's copy holds only in-frame clones and misses some; the assay was immunoSEQ multiplex PCR. Among about 9,700 clones listed, roughly two thirds were seen once. The sample in question was CD4+ or CD8+ T cells sorted from blood, obtained in a trial of the OX40 agonist ivuxolimab. The receptors were sampled from an adult with an advanced solid tumor such as melanoma, head and neck, liver or kidney cancer. CDR3s include the opening cysteine and the closing phenylalanine or tryptophan. Each record gives: V gene, clone size, J gene, D gene, CDR3 protein, CDR3 DNA. The D gene is left open where the match is weak. Clone sizes are given selectively: once, few, many, or a class where the clone is expanded.

v_call: TRBV6-5
clone_size: -
j_call: TRBJ2-5
d_call: -
cdr3_aa: CASSWMGETQYF
cdr3_nt: TGTGCCAGCAGTTGGATGGGAGAGACCCAGTACTTC

v_call: TRBV28
clone_size: -
j_call: TRBJ2-2
d_call: TRBD2
cdr3_aa: CASSYRTSGGTGELFF
cdr3_nt: TGTGCCAGCAGTTACAGAACTAGCGGGGGCACCGGGGAGCTGTTTTTT

v_call: TRBV15
clone_size: -
j_call: TRBJ2-5
d_call: TRBD1
cdr3_aa: CATSRENRGYQETQYF
cdr3_nt: TGTGCCACCAGCAGAGAAAACAGGGGGTACCAAGAGACCCAGTACTTC

v_call: TRBV7-9
clone_size: once
j_call: TRBJ1-4
d_call: -
cdr3_aa: CASSLQNEKLFF
cdr3_nt: TGTGCCAGCAGCCTCCAAAATGAAAAACTGTTTTTT

v_call: TRBV7-2
clone_size: -
j_call: TRBJ1-2
d_call: -
cdr3_aa: CASSLDGGGYTF
cdr3_nt: TGTGCCAGCAGCTTAGATGGGGGTGGCTACACCTTC

v_call: TRBV28
clone_size: few
j_call: TRBJ2-3
d_call: -
cdr3_aa: CASSLLQATDTQYF
cdr3_nt: TGTGCCAGCAGTTTATTACAGGCCACAGATACGCAGTATTTT

v_call: TRBV4-1
clone_size: many
j_call: TRBJ2-7
d_call: -
cdr3_aa: CASSQDEGEYEQYF
cdr3_nt: TGCGCCAGCAGCCAAGACGAGGGTGAGTACGAGCAGTACTTC

v_call: TRBV18
clone_size: -
j_call: TRBJ1-2
d_call: -
cdr3_aa: CASSAAPTDGYTF
cdr3_nt: TGTGCCAGCTCAGCTGCACCCACGGATGGCTACACCTTC

v_call: TRBV7-9
clone_size: once
j_call: TRBJ1-2
d_call: -
cdr3_aa: CASSLANQLGGYTF
cdr3_nt: TGTGCCAGCAGCTTAGCTAACCAGTTGGGGGGCTACACCTTC

v_call: TRBV4-2
clone_size: -
j_call: TRBJ2-1
d_call: -
cdr3_aa: CASSLAGDEQFF
cdr3_nt: TGTGCCAGCAGCCTTGCAGGGGATGAGCAGTTCTTC

v_call: TRBV28
clone_size: -
j_call: TRBJ2-1
d_call: TRBD2
cdr3_aa: CASSFGRGDNEQFF
cdr3_nt: TGTGCCAGCAGCTTTGGGCGGGGGGACAATGAGCAGTTCTTC

v_call: TRBV4-1
clone_size: -
j_call: TRBJ2-7
d_call: -
cdr3_aa: CASSQDVAYEQYF
cdr3_nt: TGCGCCAGCAGCCAAGATGTGGCCTACGAGCAGTACTTC

v_call: TRBV5-6
clone_size: -
j_call: TRBJ1-1
d_call: -
cdr3_aa: CASSLAGGNTEAFF
cdr3_nt: TGTGCCAGCAGCTTGGCCGGAGGGAACACTGAAGCTTTCTTT

v_call: TRBV7-9
clone_size: -
j_call: TRBJ2-3
d_call: -
cdr3_aa: CASSPDGLTDTQYF
cdr3_nt: TGTGCCAGCAGCCCGGACGGACTCACAGATACGCAGTATTTT

v_call: TRBV27
clone_size: -
j_call: TRBJ1-5
d_call: -
cdr3_aa: CASSFSGTHVNQPQHF
cdr3_nt: TGTGCCAGCAGTTTTTCCGGGACGCATGTTAATCAGCCCCAGCATTTT

v_call: TRBV2
clone_size: -
j_call: TRBJ1-1
d_call: -
cdr3_aa: CATKGVGLEAFF
cdr3_nt: TGTGCCACCAAAGGGGTCGGGCTTGAAGCTTTCTTT

v_call: TRBV30
clone_size: once
j_call: TRBJ2-1
d_call: TRBD2
cdr3_aa: CAWDWGGYNEQFF
cdr3_nt: TGTGCCTGGGACTGGGGGGGCTACAATGAGCAGTTCTTC

v_call: TRBV6-6
clone_size: -
j_call: TRBJ1-2
d_call: -
cdr3_aa: CASSYSNSGGYTF
cdr3_nt: TGTGCCAGCAGTTACTCTAACTCGGGCGGCTACACCTTC

v_call: TRBV27
clone_size: medium-sized
j_call: TRBJ2-7
d_call: -
cdr3_aa: CASMGGASYEQYF
cdr3_nt: TGTGCCAGCATGGGGGGGGCCTCCTACGAGCAGTACTTC

v_call: TRBV19
clone_size: once
j_call: TRBJ2-7
d_call: -
cdr3_aa: CASSPNLYEQYF
cdr3_nt: TGTGCCAGTAGTCCTAACCTCTACGAGCAGTACTTC

v_call: TRBV29-1
clone_size: -
j_call: TRBJ2-3
d_call: -
cdr3_aa: CSVEDGRGASGDTQYF
cdr3_nt: TGCAGCGTTGAAGACGGTCGGGGTGCCAGCGGAGATACGCAGTATTTT

v_call: TRBV7-9
clone_size: -
j_call: TRBJ2-3
d_call: -
cdr3_aa: CASSLSGAKDTQYF
cdr3_nt: TGTGCCAGCAGCTTATCAGGGGCCAAAGATACGCAGTATTTT

v_call: TRBV15
clone_size: -
j_call: TRBJ1-2
d_call: TRBD1
cdr3_aa: CATSSETGYGYTF
cdr3_nt: TGTGCCACCAGCAGCGAGACAGGGTATGGCTACACCTTC

v_call: TRBV27
clone_size: -
j_call: TRBJ2-7
d_call: -
cdr3_aa: CASSLRRAGEQYF
cdr3_nt: TGTGCCAGCAGCCTCCGGAGGGCTGGTGAGCAGTACTTC

v_call: TRBV25-1
clone_size: -
j_call: TRBJ1-3
d_call: -
cdr3_aa: CASTQDSGNTIYF
cdr3_nt: TGTGCCAGTACACAGGACAGTGGAAACACCATATATTTT

v_call: TRBV7-9
clone_size: -
j_call: TRBJ1-2
d_call: -
cdr3_aa: CASSQEEGALYGYTF
cdr3_nt: TGTGCCAGCAGCCAAGAGGAAGGGGCTCTCTATGGCTACACCTTC

v_call: TRBV6-5
clone_size: -
j_call: TRBJ2-7
d_call: -
cdr3_aa: CASSEGHEQYF
cdr3_nt: TGTGCCAGCAGTGAAGGCCACGAGCAGTACTTC

v_call: TRBV7-3
clone_size: -
j_call: TRBJ2-5
d_call: -
cdr3_aa: CASTPSIGITGEGETQYF
cdr3_nt: TGTGCCAGCACCCCCAGTATAGGAATCACCGGCGAGGGTGAGACCCAGTACTTC

v_call: TRBV28
clone_size: -
j_call: TRBJ2-4
d_call: TRBD1
cdr3_aa: CATLPTGVNLAKNIQYF
cdr3_nt: TGTGCCACCCTCCCTACAGGGGTCAACCTAGCCAAAAACATTCAGTACTTC

v_call: TRBV7-8
clone_size: -
j_call: TRBJ2-3
d_call: -
cdr3_aa: CASSLVGGRGTDTQYF
cdr3_nt: TGTGCCAGCAGCTTAGTGGGGGGGCGTGGCACAGATACGCAGTATTTT

v_call: TRBV7-2
clone_size: -
j_call: TRBJ2-1
d_call: -
cdr3_aa: CASSLWGRESHNEQFF
cdr3_nt: TGTGCCAGCAGCTTATGGGGCCGGGAAAGTCACAATGAGCAGTTCTTC

v_call: TRBV27
clone_size: few
j_call: TRBJ1-1
d_call: -
cdr3_aa: CASSLSYRRAEAFF
cdr3_nt: TGTGCCAGCAGTTTAAGTTACAGGAGGGCTGAAGCTTTCTTT

v_call: TRBV6-5
clone_size: -
j_call: TRBJ1-2
d_call: -
cdr3_aa: CASSYEGNYGYTF
cdr3_nt: TGTGCCAGCAGTTACGAAGGGAACTATGGCTACACCTTC

v_call: TRBV28
clone_size: few
j_call: TRBJ2-1
d_call: -
cdr3_aa: CASSSYNEQFF
cdr3_nt: TGTGCCAGCAGTTCCTACAATGAGCAGTTCTTC

v_call: TRBV14
clone_size: -
j_call: TRBJ2-3
d_call: -
cdr3_aa: CASSLFTDTQYF
cdr3_nt: TGTGCCAGCAGCCTCTTCACAGATACGCAGTATTTT

v_call: TRBV10-2
clone_size: once
j_call: TRBJ2-3
d_call: TRBD1
cdr3_aa: CASSAAQTGGYADTQYF
cdr3_nt: TGCGCCAGCAGCGCGGCCCAGACAGGGGGCTACGCAGATACGCAGTATTTT